One and the same sample provided the 3 T cell receptor beta chains below, sequenced in a study of human T cells and chemical hapten exposure. In TCRdb, the RACE reads were re-called with MiXCR into one record per CDR3 protein. The data contain some 400,000 distinct CDR3 sequences, roughly 5% of them singletons. Time point defined: pre-sensitization, week 0. As to treatment: therapeutic diphenylcyclopropenone sensitization with weekly scalp DPC. The sequenced sample was whole blood, obtained in connection with sensitization to the hapten diphenylcyclopropenone (DPC). The receptors originated from a woman aged 50 to 65 with alopecia areata. Some clones in this sample may be carry-over from other donors' samples.

This clonotype occurred once. The rearrangement joins TRBV28 to TRBJ2-3; no clear D gene. There are 13 residues in the CDR3. V was trimmed by 1 base and J by 5 bases, leaving 7 bases between them. Germline lookup yields CDR1 MDHEN and CDR2 SYDVKM. The CDR3 region is CASSLFSGDTQYF. As DNA, the CDR3 is TGTGCCAGCAGTTTATTCTCTGGAGATACGCAGTATTTT.

This clonotype has ten or more counts. The chain employs TRBV12-3 or TRBV12-4 and TRBJ2-1, with 12 bases aligning to TRBD2. The CDR3 is made up of 18 amino acids. The junction had 10 bases not matched to a gene; V was cut back by 7 bases and J by 0 bases. CDR3 nucleotides: TGTGCCAGCATTGAGTGGCTAGCGGGGGGGAGCTCCTACAATGAGCAGTTCTTC. Protein: CASIEWLAGGSSYNEQFF.

CDR3 sequence reads: CSVVTANYGYTF. The CDR3, as DNA: TGCAGCGTGGTGACCGCTAACTATGGCTACACCTTC. The chain combines TRBV29-1 with TRBJ1-2; D is ambiguous. V was pared by 6 bases and J by 0 bases, with 8 bases between. CDR3 size: 12 residues. The V gene's germline CDR1 is SQVTM and CDR2 ANQGSEA.